Listed here are 11 T cell receptor beta chains from one sample, sequenced in a study of T-cell memory formation after mild COVID-19 (dated by TCRdb to about 2021). Library creation used 5' RACE. The sample was run on an Illumina NovaSeq 6000. TCRdb trimmed the raw reads at Q25, called clones with MiXCR and kept productive beta chains. Every distinct CDR3 protein forms one entry, paired with its most common genes and DNA. The sample includes around 310,000 distinct CDR3 sequences, with about 15% observed a single time. The ten largest account for about a fifth of the sample. Sequencing was done on a sample of PBMCs or a T cell subset sorted from them (not recorded which). Receptors originate from a man aged 18 to 30 who had mild COVID-19 (a few samples of this study predate the infection). The sample titles of this study are shuffled in the database, so cell type and time point are left out; the donor was told from shared clones.

This clonotype was counted only a few times. The J gene is TRBJ2-3, the V gene TRBV10-1; 10 positions match TRBD2. J lost 5 bases, V lost 4 bases, and 6 bases had no gene match. Germline lookup yields CDR1 WNHNN and CDR2 SYGVQD (reference sequence). The CDR3 is 15 residues long. The CDR3 DNA sequence: TGCGCCAGCAGTGGAGCGGGGGGGCTCAAAGATACGCAGTATTTT. It codes for CASSGAGGLKDTQYF.

This chain links TRBV12-3 or TRBV12-4 with TRBJ1-5; D perhaps matches TRBD1 (6 bases). The CDR3 has 16 residues. Between the trimmed V and J ends, which lost 4 bases and 5 bases, there was a span of 18 bases. CDR3 DNA sequence: TGTGCCAGCAGTTGGGGACCGCCGTCAGGGGATCAGCCCCAGCATTTT. This sequence encodes CASSWGPPSGDQPQHF.

J is TRBJ2-3 and V is TRBV7-9; no reliable D call. The CDR3 is 13 amino acids. In germline, CDR1 is SEHNR, CDR2 FQNEAQ (reference sequence). V was trimmed by 3 bases and J by 6 bases, leaving 10 bases between them. CDR3 protein: CASSFGSPDTQYF. In DNA form, the CDR3 reads TGTGCCAGCAGCTTTGGGTCCCCGGATACGCAGTATTTT. The whole variable domain, filled in from reference TRBV7-9 and TRBJ2-3, reads DTGVSQNPRHKITKRGQNVTFRCDPISEHNRLYWYRQTLGQGPEFLTYFQNEAQLEKSRLLSDRFSAERPKGSFSTLEIQRTEQGDSAMYLCASSFGSPDTQYFGPGTRLTVL.

J is TRBJ1-2 and V is TRBV5-6, with 9 bases matching TRBD1. The J segment lost 4 bases and the V segment lost 1 base, leaving 5 bases of the junction unmatched. Germline CDR1 is SGHDT and CDR2 is YYEEEE. The CDR3 sequence is 15 residues long. The CDR3 DNA is TGTGCCAGCAGCTTGTATGACAGGGGGACCTATGGCTACACCTTC. Protein sequence: CASSLYDRGTYGYTF. The full variable domain, completed using reference TRBV5-6 and TRBJ1-2, is DAGVTQSPTHLIKTRGQQVTLRCSPKSGHDTVSWYQQALGQGPQFIFQYYEEEERQRGNFPDRFSGHQFPNYSSELNVNALLLGDSALYLCASSLYDRGTYGYTFGSGTRLTVV.

The chain links TRBV20-1 to TRBJ2-2, with a possible D match to TRBD1 (5 bases). This CDR3 comprises 14 residues. CDR1 and CDR2 (germline): DFQATT, SNEGSKA (reference sequence). The V end lost 6 bases, the J end lost 4 bases, and 15 bases lay between the germline ends. This CDR3 is CSARQGFGTGELFF. In nucleotides, the CDR3 is TGCAGTGCCAGGCAGGGTTTCGGCACCGGGGAGCTGTTTTTT.

The sample holds a few counts of this clonotype. Written as DNA, the CDR3 is TGTGCCAGCGGTACCCACGTCGCCTACGAGCAGTACTTC. The encoded protein is CASGTHVAYEQYF. The V call is TRBV7-2, the J call TRBJ2-7, with D uncertain. Germline CDR1 and CDR2: SGHTA and FQGNSA. This CDR3 has 13 amino acids. Trimming shortened V by 8 bases and J by 2 bases, and 13 bases separated the two germline ends.

The genes are TRBV4-3 and TRBJ1-3; no reliable D call. In germline, CDR1 is LGHNA, CDR2 YSLEER. This CDR3 has 16 amino acids. V shed 1 base and J shed 0 bases, with 10 bases lying between them. The CDR3 nucleotides read TGCGCCAGCAGCCAAGGGATTAGGAACTCTGGAAACACCATATATTTT. This encodes CASSQGIRNSGNTIYF.

There are a few counts of this clonotype. V gene TRBV9 combines with J gene TRBJ2-6; 7 nucleotides agree with TRBD2. CDR3 length: 16 amino acids. Germline CDR1 reads SGDLS; CDR2 reads YYNGEE. The junction had 6 bases not matched to a gene; V was cut back by 4 bases and J by 2 bases. The chain's CDR3 is CASSIRGDPGANVLTF. The DNA of the CDR3 is TGTGCCAGCAGCATACGGGGGGACCCTGGGGCCAACGTCCTGACTTTC.

The V and J genes are TRBV7-2 and TRBJ2-7, with TRBD1 identical over 7 bases. This CDR3 is 14 amino acids long. Trimming took 5 bases from V and 6 from J; bases not matched to a gene: 10. Germline V CDR1 and CDR2: SGHTA, FQGNSA. CDR3 amino acids: CASSLDRQGGEQYF. CDR3 nucleotide sequence: TGTGCCAGCAGCCTCGATCGACAGGGTGGCGAGCAGTACTTC.

The rearrangement uses TRBV20-1 and TRBJ1-6, with TRBD1 matching over 10 bases. V was clipped by 6 bases and J by 9 bases; unmatched bases: 8. From germline, CDR1 is DFQATT and CDR2 SNEGSKA (reference sequence). The CDR3 runs 14 residues. The CDR3, as DNA: TGCAGTGCCACAGGGACAGGGGTAGGTTCACCCCTCCACTTT. Residues: CSATGTGVGSPLHF.

This clonotype was observed a handful of times. J is TRBJ1-2 and V is TRBV4-1; perhaps TRBD1 as D (5 bases). The ends were cut back, 0 bases at V and 5 bases at J, with 13 bases in the middle. CDR1 and CDR2 from the germline V gene are MGHRA and YSYEKL. This CDR3 comprises 15 residues. The chain's CDR3 is CASSQDLRAGYGYTF. DNA of the CDR3: TGCGCCAGCAGCCAAGATTTAAGGGCAGGGTATGGCTACACCTTC.